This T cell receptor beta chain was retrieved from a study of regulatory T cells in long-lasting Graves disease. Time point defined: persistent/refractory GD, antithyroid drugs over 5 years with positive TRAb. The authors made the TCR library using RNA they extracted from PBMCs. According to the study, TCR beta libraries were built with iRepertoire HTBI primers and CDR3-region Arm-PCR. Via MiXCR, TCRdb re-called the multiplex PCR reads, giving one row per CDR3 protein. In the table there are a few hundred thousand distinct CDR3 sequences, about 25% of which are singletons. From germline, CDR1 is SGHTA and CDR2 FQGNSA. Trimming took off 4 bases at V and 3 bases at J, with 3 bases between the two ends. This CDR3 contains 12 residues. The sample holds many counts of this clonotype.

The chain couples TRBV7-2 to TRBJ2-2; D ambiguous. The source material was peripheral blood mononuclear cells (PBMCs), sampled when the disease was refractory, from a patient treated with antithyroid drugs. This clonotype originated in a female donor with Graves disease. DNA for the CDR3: TGTGCCAGCAGCTCACACACCGGGGAGCTGTTTTTT. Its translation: CASSSHTGELFF.